This note documents a single TCR beta chain sequence. Which antigen it targets is not known. Per-nucleotide qualities are absent, and no much larger clonotype sits a single base away. V sheds 6 bases and J sheds 4 bases, leaving 12 bases between their ends. Including cysteine and phenylalanine, the CDR3 has 13 amino acids. Here the CDR3 DNA is all that survives: 39 bases in frame from base 1. From the germline V gene (reference sequence), CDR1 is WNHNN and CDR2 is SYGVQD. Using the deep immunoSEQ assay, multiplex PCR amplified TCR CDR3 regions from genomic DNA. Extracted genomic DNA from each cell subset was spread evenly across all wells of several immunoSEQ 96-well plates, with each plate serving as a replicate. For sorted subsets, each replicate PCR was loaded with roughly 0.2 ug genomic DNA, equivalent to 25,000 to 35,000 T cell genomes. Purified libraries were quantified with a Qubit 3.0 fluorometer, sized on a Bioanalyzer 2100, and re-quantified with the KAPA Library Quantification kit. Each immunoSEQ 96-well plate was sequenced on its own single-read 150-cycle Illumina NextSeq 550 flow cell. Processing in the source paper ran as follows. Because the immunoSEQ output held only junctional sequences and lacked quality scores, the filtering could not match the filtering applied to full-length reads. Sequences were annotated with PyIR, a Python wrapper for IgBLAST v1.9, using IMGT germline references to assign V/J genes and CDR3. Reads with weak V/J assignments (E-value above 1e-6), missing CDR3, stop codons, out-of-frame junctions, or ambiguous translated residues were removed. A V3J clonotype was defined by an identical inferred V gene, J gene, and CDR3 amino acid sequence. The percentage overlap between two repertoires was calculated by dividing the number of shared unique clonotypes by the size of the smaller repertoire. RTK rarefaction, the Chao1 estimator, and Recon v2.1 estimates of unobserved clonotypes were used to assess repertoire richness. Generation probabilities were computed with OLGA for all TCRbeta clonotypes obtained by the gDNA method from four donors. Not all clones reach the TCRdb copy of this immuneACCESS table, which keeps in-frame sequences only. Checked studies attribute under half of the gap to unresolved V genes and leave the rest unexplained. Clone size and the V and J calls come from that table; the DNA yielded D and trimming. Present in this sample are roughly 650,000 clones, roughly 97% of which were seen just once. Clones ranked in the top ten supply 0.057% of the sample.

These data are taken from a study of shared clonotypes between healthy human individuals (dated by TCRdb to 2020 to 2022). Broadly, across the study: The cohort comprised a couple of women and three men aged 18 to 49 years. Per donor, three plates each were used for CD4 naive and CD4 memory, two for CD8 naive, and one for CD8 memory. To estimate repertoire size and how much clonotypes are shared between individuals, the study performed deep sequencing of blood TCR repertoires from a few healthy adults. Different laboratories and diverse techniques were used to prepare libraries and sequence TCR repertoires, to increase sequencing depth and limit assay-specific biases. Between about 0.9 and 8.9 billion PBMCs per donor were obtained by leukapheresis.

Donors were healthy HIV-negative adults with no recently reported acute infections or vaccinations. Every donor was a Caucasian adult living in Nashville, Tennessee, USA. CD4+ T cells were enriched by magnetic negative selection; naive cells were then positively selected on CD45RA, and the negative fraction formed the memory subset. Blood was collected by leukapheresis, and PBMCs were isolated by Ficoll-Histopaque density gradient centrifugation and then cryopreserved in liquid nitrogen vapor phase. Analytical flow cytometry was used to check the purity and quantity of every magnetically sorted T cell population. Genomic DNA was isolated from each sorted fraction and quantified by UV absorbance on a Nanodrop 2000c. Paper-wide results and their limitations: Naive subsets generally had larger estimated clonotype richness than memory subsets. Compared with non-shared clonotypes, clonotypes shared by all four sorted-subset donors had higher generation probabilities. Pairwise subsampling led to the expectation that sequencing depth would affect the degree of clonotype sharing among donors. Sharing across a few donors was observed for about 5% of naive CD4, over 3% of naive CD8, over 2% of memory CD4, and around 0.4% of memory CD8 clonotypes. Because the study included only a small number of donors, the genetic and exposure-history diversity represented was limited. Sampling was limited to blood, and TCR repertoires in tissue likely differ from TCR repertoires in blood. Incomplete sequencing was indicated by rarefaction of sorted-subset datasets, despite the large sequencing depth.

Sequencing input: naive CD4+ T cells sorted from blood. The cell subset or site label here, explained by the study, means: CD45RA+ positively selected. The chain is made from TRBV10-1 and TRBJ1-1, with the D gene too uncertain to name. The sequence was collected from a woman aged 25-40 years in good health. CDR3 protein: CASSLTGVTEAFF. The DNA sequence is given as TGCGCCAGCAGCCTCACCGGGGTCACTGAAGCTTTCTTT.